This TCR beta chain came from a study of blood T cell repertoires in COVID-19. Study information: T cells, B-cell-depleted T cells, or PBMCs provided the cDNA or gDNA that served as material.

The CDR3 is made up of 11 amino acids. Germline-derived CDR1 and CDR2 are SGHTA and FQGNSA. Trimming stripped 3 bases from V and 10 bases from J, with 9 bases between. Authors' methods: Reference gene primer amplification gave estimated nucleated cell counts. Using immunoSEQ multiplex PCR, the repertoire was profiled, and TCRdb retains in-frame clones only, with some absent. V, J and clone size reflect that table, while D and trimming were determined from the DNA. The sample yields about 200,000 clones, 70% to 90% seen once. The chain couples TRBV7-2 to TRBJ1-1; D is unresolved. The sequencing input was peripheral blood. The TCR originated in a woman in her seventies with acute or convalescent COVID-19. The CDR3 protein is CASSFEEGAFF. CDR3 nucleotides: TGTGCCAGCAGCTTCGAGGAGGGAGCTTTCTTT.